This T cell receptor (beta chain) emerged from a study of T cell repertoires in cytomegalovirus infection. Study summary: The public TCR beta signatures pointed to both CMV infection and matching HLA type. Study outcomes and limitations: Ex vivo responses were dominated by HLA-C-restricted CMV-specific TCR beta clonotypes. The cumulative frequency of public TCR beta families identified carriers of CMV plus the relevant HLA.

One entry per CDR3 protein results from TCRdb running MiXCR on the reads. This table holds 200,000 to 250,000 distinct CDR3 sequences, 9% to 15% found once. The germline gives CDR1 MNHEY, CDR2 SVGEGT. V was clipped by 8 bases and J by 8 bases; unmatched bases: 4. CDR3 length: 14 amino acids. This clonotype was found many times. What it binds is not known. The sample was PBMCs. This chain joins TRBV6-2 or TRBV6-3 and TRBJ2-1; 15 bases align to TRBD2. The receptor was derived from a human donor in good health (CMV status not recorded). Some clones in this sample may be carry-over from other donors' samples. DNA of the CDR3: TGTGCCAGCCACGGACTAGCGGGGGGGCATGAGCAGTTCTTC. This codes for CASHGLAGGHEQFF.